What follows are 21 T cell receptor beta chains derived from one specimen sequenced in a study of blood T cell repertoires in COVID-19. Data came from immunoSEQ multiplex PCR; TCRdb stores just in-frame clones and leaves some out. The data contain roughly 120,000 clones, approximately 84% of them singletons. The sample was peripheral blood. Source of these receptors: a man aged 65 to 79 with acute or convalescent COVID-19.

The chain joins TRBV4-1 to TRBJ2-3; TRBD1 aligns across 10 bases. Germline CDR1 and CDR2: MGHRA and YSYEKL. The CDR3 has 20 amino acids. Trimming at V came to 1 base and at J to 1 base, leaving 14 bases not matched to a gene. The CDR3 sequence: CASSQAPIRQGASGTDTQYF. CDR3 bases: TGCGCCAGCAGCCAAGCTCCCATACGACAGGGGGCCTCAGGCACAGATACGCAGTATTTT.

This clone was found a few times. The chain employs TRBV2 and TRBJ1-1; D unclear. This CDR3 spans 12 amino acids. Germline V gene data show CDR1 as SNHLY and CDR2 as FYNNEI. V dropped 3 bases and J dropped 10 bases, with 12 bases sitting between them. The CDR3 coding sequence is TGTGCCAGCAGTGAGCCCCCCGGTCCAGCTTTCTTT. As protein: CASSEPPGPAFF.

The V call is TRBV18, the J call TRBJ2-1, with a weak D call TRBD2 (7 bases). CDR1 and CDR2 (germline): KGHSH, LQKENI. The V end was cut by 8 bases, the J end by 9 bases, with 20 bases between. CDR3 length: 14 amino acids. This CDR3 is CASTWGGAQSEQFF. As DNA, the CDR3 is TGTGCCAGCACCTGGGGGGGGGCGCAGAGTGAGCAGTTCTTC.

The sample holds one count of this clone. The genes are TRBV12-3 or TRBV12-4 and TRBJ2-7; possibly TRBD1 for D (6 bases). V shed 1 base and J shed 3 bases, with 7 bases lying between them. The CDR3 loop spans 13 amino acids. CDR3 nucleotide sequence: TGTGCCAGCAGTTTAGTACAGGGCTACGAGCAGTACTTC. Translating it yields CASSLVQGYEQYF.

The chain joins TRBV4-1 to TRBJ2-1, with 7 bases identical to TRBD2. Germline V gene sequence: CDR1 MGHRA, CDR2 YSYEKL. The CDR3 loop spans 14 amino acids. The V gene end was trimmed by 1 base and the J gene end by 8 bases; junction bases not matched to a gene: 5. CDR3 sequence reads: CASSQAPTSHEQFF. The DNA of the CDR3 is TGCGCCAGCAGCCAAGCTCCGACTAGCCATGAGCAGTTCTTC.

The chain joins TRBV3-1 (or the pseudogene TRBV3-2) to TRBJ1-3, with D uncertain. V was shortened by 3 bases and J by 0 bases, with 9 bases between the two germline ends. This CDR3 is built from 15 residues. From germline, CDR1 is LGHDT and CDR2 YNNKEL (reference sequence). CDR3 in amino acids: CASSHPPNSGNTIYF. The CDR3 coding sequence is TGTGCCAGCAGCCATCCCCCCAACTCTGGAAACACCATATATTTT.

The chain recombines TRBV5-1 with TRBJ1-1, with a tentative D call TRBD1 (6 bases). This CDR3 has 17 amino acids. CDR1 is SGHRS and CDR2 is YFSETQ in the germline V gene. V was cut by 1 base and J by 3 bases, with 19 bases left in between. The CDR3 is CASSLTPGTSRDTEAFF. The CDR3 DNA reads as TGCGCCAGCAGCTTGACCCCGGGGACATCGCGGGACACTGAAGCTTTCTTT.

This clone was seen a handful of times. The rearrangement links TRBV5-1 to TRBJ1-6; unclear D gene. The V end lost 4 bases, the J end lost 12 bases, and 17 bases lay between the germline ends. The CDR3 is made up of 14 amino acids. The germline gives CDR1 SGHRS, CDR2 YFSETQ. The CDR3 loop reads CASSTRVGEGPLHF. For the CDR3, the DNA is TGCGCCAGCAGCACCCGGGTAGGTGAAGGACCCCTCCACTTT.

The chain carries TRBV5-1 and TRBJ1-1; D not certain. The V and J ends lost 2 bases and 0 bases respectively, with 8 bases between them. Germline V gives CDR1 SGHRS, CDR2 YFSETQ. This CDR3 comprises 14 residues. CDR3 sequence reads: CASSFGEVNTEAFF. The CDR3 region has the DNA TGCGCCAGCAGCTTTGGGGAGGTGAACACTGAAGCTTTCTTT.

This clone has only a few counts. This chain connects TRBV18 to TRBJ1-4; D might be TRBD1 (5 bases). Germline assignment: CDR1 KGHSH and CDR2 LQKENI. Deletions cut 4 bases from V and 7 bases from J, with 16 bases between. The CDR3 loop spans 15 amino acids. CDR3 DNA sequence: TGTGCCAGCTCACTGTCCAGGGCGAATTTTGAAAAACTGTTTTTT. Residues: CASSLSRANFEKLFF.

The chain couples TRBV5-8 to TRBJ1-2; D gene ambiguous. V gave up 2 bases and J gave up 4 bases, with 9 bases separating them. The CDR3 sequence is 13 residues long. Germline-derived CDR1 and CDR2 are SGHTS and YDEGEE. For the CDR3, the DNA is TGTGCCAGCAGCTTCCAGGAATTCTATGGCTACACCTTC. It translates to CASSFQEFYGYTF.

This clone has more than one count but fewer than ten. This CDR3 is CAYQGGNTIYF. Here the CDR3 DNA reads TGTGCCTACCAGGGAGGAAACACCATATATTTT. The gene calls are TRBV10-3 and TRBJ1-3; the D gene is possibly TRBD1 (5 bases). V was shortened by 11 bases and J by 4 bases, with 9 bases between the two germline ends. The CDR3 contains 11 residues. CDR1 is ENHRY and CDR2 is SYGVKD in the germline V gene.

CDR3: CAISETGGGYGYTF. CDR3 nucleotides: TGTGCCATCAGTGAAACAGGGGGAGGGTATGGCTACACCTTC. The chain is built from TRBV10-3 and TRBJ1-2, with 8 bases that match TRBD1. Germline-derived CDR1 and CDR2 are ENHRY and SYGVKD. V dropped 3 bases and J dropped 5; count of bases not matched to a gene: 5. CDR3 length equals 14 residues.

The rearrangement uses TRBV5-1 and TRBJ2-3; a possible D gene is TRBD1 (6 bases). Trimming stripped 3 bases from V and 4 bases from J, with 24 bases between. CDR1 SGHRS and CDR2 YFSETQ come from the germline V gene. CDR3 length equals 18 residues. CDR3 loop: CASSSPAKTGSRPDTQYF. The CDR3 DNA is TGCGCCAGCAGCTCCCCAGCTAAAACAGGGTCACGGCCAGATACGCAGTATTTT.

This clone was detected many times. The rearrangement uses TRBV5-6 and TRBJ2-3; 8 bases are shared with TRBD2. V was pared by 4 bases and J by 4 bases, with 8 bases of the junction left unmatched. The germline V gene has CDR1 SGHDT and CDR2 YYEEEE. This CDR3 is 15 amino acids long. DNA for the CDR3: TGTGCCAGCAGCCTTGGCGGGGGGCTGGCAGATACGCAGTATTTT. Translating gives CASSLGGGLADTQYF.

CDR3 in amino acids: CASAPAGFQETQYF. CDR3 bases: TGTGCCAGCGCCCCCGCGGGGTTCCAAGAGACCCAGTACTTC. This chain links TRBV28 with TRBJ2-5; TRBD2 is a possible D gene (6 bases). CDR3 length: 14 residues. Germline CDR1 and CDR2: MDHEN and SYDVKM. V was clipped by 8 bases and J by 1 base, with 14 bases between them.

CDR3 in amino acids: CASSLGTGLNTGELFF. In DNA form, the CDR3 reads TGCGCCAGCAGCTTGGGTACAGGGCTGAACACCGGGGAGCTGTTTTTT. The chain joins TRBV5-1 to TRBJ2-2, with TRBD1 as a possible D gene (6 bases). This CDR3 has 16 amino acids. The V end lost 0 bases, the J end lost 1 base, and 10 bases lay between the germline ends. CDR1 and CDR2 (germline): SGHRS, YFSETQ.

The chain joins TRBV10-3 to TRBJ1-1, with 8 bases identical to TRBD1. J lost 7 bases, V lost 8 bases, and 6 bases had no gene match. Germline lookup yields CDR1 ENHRY and CDR2 SYGVKD. CDR3 length: 12 amino acids. CDR3 in amino acids: CAIGQGGSEAFF. The DNA of the CDR3 is TGTGCCATCGGACAGGGTGGAAGTGAAGCTTTCTTT.

V and J are TRBV28 and TRBJ1-4; D call uncertain. The germline gives CDR1 MDHEN, CDR2 SYDVKM. The CDR3 runs 15 residues. V was trimmed by 6 bases and J by 5 bases, leaving 16 bases between them. The CDR3 sequence: CASRSRSWLNEKLFF. Here the CDR3 DNA reads TGTGCCAGCAGGTCCCGCAGTTGGTTAAATGAAAAACTGTTTTTT.

The gene calls are TRBV11-2 and TRBJ1-2, with 12 bases lining up with TRBD1. The CDR3 extends over 13 amino acids. With V trimmed by 6 bases and J by 8 bases, 4 bases remained unmatched. CDR1 is SGHAT, CDR2 FQNNGV, per germline. This chain's CDR3 is CASRGQGAKGYTF. Here the CDR3 DNA reads TGTGCCAGCAGGGGACAGGGGGCTAAGGGCTACACCTTC.

This chain links TRBV6-5 with TRBJ2-7, with TRBD2 matching 7 bases. CDR1 and CDR2 from the germline V gene are MNHEY and SVGAGI. The CDR3 extends over 15 amino acids. After removal of 7 bases from V and 5 bases from J, the junction contained 14 bases not matched to a gene. The CDR3 sequence is CASTGPGRGRNEQYF. CDR3 bases: TGTGCCAGCACGGGGCCGGGGCGGGGGAGGAACGAGCAGTACTTC.